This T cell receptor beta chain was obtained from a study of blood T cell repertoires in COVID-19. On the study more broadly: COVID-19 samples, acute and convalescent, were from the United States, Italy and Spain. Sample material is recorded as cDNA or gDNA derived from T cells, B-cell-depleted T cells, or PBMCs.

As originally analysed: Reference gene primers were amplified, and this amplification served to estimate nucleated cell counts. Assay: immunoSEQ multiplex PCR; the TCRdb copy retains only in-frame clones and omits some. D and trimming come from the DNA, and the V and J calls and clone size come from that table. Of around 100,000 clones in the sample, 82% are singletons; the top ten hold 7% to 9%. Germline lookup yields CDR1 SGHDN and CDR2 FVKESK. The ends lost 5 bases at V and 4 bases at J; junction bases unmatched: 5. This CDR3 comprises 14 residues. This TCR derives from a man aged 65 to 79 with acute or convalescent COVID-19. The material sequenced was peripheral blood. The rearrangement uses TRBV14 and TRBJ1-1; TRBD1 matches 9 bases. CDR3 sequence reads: CASSARQGGTEAFF. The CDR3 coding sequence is TGTGCCAGCAGCGCTCGACAGGGGGGCACTGAAGCTTTCTTT.